This T cell receptor (beta chain) was identified in a study of blood T cells in healthy people across ages. Overall study: Template-switching capture recovered about one barcoded beta molecule per two T cells.

As for this clonotype: As yet, its antigen is unknown.

Sample-barcoded 5' priming and a J-beta primer mix drove a second PCR of roughly 6 to 12 cycles. The template-switch adaptor, which had 12 random nucleotides, put a tag on each cDNA molecule. MiXCR was run by TCRdb on the 5' RACE reads, yielding one entry per CDR3 protein. In the table there are around 940,000 distinct CDR3 sequences, 51% of which are singletons. General observations from the study: Using unsorted PBMCs precluded a conclusive naive versus antigen-experienced comparison.

Germline values: CDR1 KGHSH, CDR2 LQKENI. This CDR3 has 15 amino acids. The junction had 10 bases not matched to a gene; V was cut back by 6 bases and J by 3 bases. This receptor was identified in a woman aged 55-69 years in good health. The specimen sequenced was blood. The rearrangement joins TRBV18 to TRBJ2-5; 7 bases line up with TRBD2. Written as DNA, the CDR3 is TGTGCCAGCTCCCTCCGCGGGAGCTCGGAAGAGACCCAGTACTTC. Its protein is CASSLRGSSEETQYF.